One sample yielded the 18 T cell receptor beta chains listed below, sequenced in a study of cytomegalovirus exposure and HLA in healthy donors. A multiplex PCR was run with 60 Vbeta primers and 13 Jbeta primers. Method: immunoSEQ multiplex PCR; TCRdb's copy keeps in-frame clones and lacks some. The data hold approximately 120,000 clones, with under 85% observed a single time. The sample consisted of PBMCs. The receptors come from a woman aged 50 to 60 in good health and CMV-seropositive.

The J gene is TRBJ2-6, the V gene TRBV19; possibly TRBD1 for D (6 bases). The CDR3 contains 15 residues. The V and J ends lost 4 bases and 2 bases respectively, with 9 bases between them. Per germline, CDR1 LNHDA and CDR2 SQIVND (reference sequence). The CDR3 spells CASSTYRAGANVLTF. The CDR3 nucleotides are TGTGCCAGTAGTACATACAGGGCTGGGGCCAACGTCCTGACTTTC.

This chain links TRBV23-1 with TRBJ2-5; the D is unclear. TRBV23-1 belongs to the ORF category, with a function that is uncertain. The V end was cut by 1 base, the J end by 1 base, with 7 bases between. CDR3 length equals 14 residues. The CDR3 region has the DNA TGCGCCAGCAGTCAATTTCAGGTCCAAGAGACCCAGTACTTC. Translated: CASSQFQVQETQYF.

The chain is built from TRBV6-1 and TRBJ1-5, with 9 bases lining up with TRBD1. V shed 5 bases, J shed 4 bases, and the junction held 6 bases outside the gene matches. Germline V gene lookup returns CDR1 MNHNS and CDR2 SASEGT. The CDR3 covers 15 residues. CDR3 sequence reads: CASSKRTGDNQPQHF. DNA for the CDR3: TGTGCCAGCAGTAAGCGGACAGGGGATAATCAGCCCCAGCATTTT.

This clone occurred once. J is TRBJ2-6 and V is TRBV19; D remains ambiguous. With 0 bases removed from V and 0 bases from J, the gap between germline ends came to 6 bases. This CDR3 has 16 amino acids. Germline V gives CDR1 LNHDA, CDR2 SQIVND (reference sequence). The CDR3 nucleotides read TGTGCCAGTAGTATAGACCGCGGCTCTGGGGCCAACGTCCTGACTTTC. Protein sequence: CASSIDRGSGANVLTF.

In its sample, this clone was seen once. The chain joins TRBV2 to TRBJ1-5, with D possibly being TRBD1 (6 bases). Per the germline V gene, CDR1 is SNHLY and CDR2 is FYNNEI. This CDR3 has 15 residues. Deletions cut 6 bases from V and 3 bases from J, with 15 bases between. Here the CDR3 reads CASSGDRSPNQPQHF. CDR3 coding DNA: TGTGCCAGCAGCGGTGACAGGAGCCCCAATCAGCCCCAGCATTTT.

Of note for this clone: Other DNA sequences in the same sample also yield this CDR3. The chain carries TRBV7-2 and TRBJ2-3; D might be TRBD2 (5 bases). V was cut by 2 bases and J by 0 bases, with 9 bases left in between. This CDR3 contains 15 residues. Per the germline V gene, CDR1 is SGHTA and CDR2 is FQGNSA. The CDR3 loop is CASSLSGSSTDTQYF. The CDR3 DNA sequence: TGTGCCAGCAGCTTATCGGGATCTAGCACAGATACGCAGTATTTT.

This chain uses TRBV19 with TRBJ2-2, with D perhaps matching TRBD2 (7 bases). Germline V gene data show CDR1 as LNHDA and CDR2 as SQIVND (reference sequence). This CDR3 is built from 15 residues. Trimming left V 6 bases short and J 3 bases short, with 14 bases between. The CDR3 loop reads CASSMGGQDTGELFF. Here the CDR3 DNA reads TGTGCCAGTAGCATGGGGGGGCAGGACACCGGGGAGCTGTTTTTT.

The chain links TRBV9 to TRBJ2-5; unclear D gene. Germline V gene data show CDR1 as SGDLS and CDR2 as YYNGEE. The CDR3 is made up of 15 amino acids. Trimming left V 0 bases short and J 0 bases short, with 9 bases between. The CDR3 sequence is CASSVEGVYQETQYF. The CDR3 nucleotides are TGTGCCAGCAGCGTAGAAGGAGTTTACCAAGAGACCCAGTACTTC.

CDR3 protein: CASSLDRGGYGYTF. The CDR3 DNA is TGTGCCAGCTCCTTGGACAGGGGTGGCTATGGCTACACCTTC. The J gene is TRBJ1-2, the V gene TRBV6-1, with 9 bases identical to TRBD1. V lost 8 bases and J lost 4; bases outside the gene matches: 8. The CDR3 is 14 residues long. The germline gives CDR1 MNHNS, CDR2 SASEGT.

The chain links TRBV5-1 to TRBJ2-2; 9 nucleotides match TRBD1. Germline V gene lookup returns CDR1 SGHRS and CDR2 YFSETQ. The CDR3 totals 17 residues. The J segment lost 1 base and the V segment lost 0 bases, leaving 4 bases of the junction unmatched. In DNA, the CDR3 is TGCGCCAGCAGCTTGGGACAGGGGGTCGGGAACACCGGGGAGCTGTTTTTT. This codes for CASSLGQGVGNTGELFF. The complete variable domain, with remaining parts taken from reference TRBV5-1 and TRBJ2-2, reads KAGVTQTPRYLIKTRGQQVTLSCSPISGHRSVSWYQQTPGQGLQFLFEYFSETQRNKGNFPGRFSGRQFSNSRSEMNVSTLELGDSALYLCASSLGQGVGNTGELFFGEGSRLTVL.

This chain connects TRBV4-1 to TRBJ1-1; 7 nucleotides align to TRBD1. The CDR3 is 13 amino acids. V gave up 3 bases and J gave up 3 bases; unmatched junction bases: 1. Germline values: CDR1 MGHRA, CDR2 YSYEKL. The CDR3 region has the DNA TGCGCCAGCAGCCACAGGGGGGACACTGAAGCTTTCTTT. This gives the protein CASSHRGDTEAFF.

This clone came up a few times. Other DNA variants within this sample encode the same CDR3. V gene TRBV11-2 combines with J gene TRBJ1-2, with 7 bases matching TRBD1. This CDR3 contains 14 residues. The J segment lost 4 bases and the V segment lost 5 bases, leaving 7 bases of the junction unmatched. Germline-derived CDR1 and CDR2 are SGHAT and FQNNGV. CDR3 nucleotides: TGTGCCAGCAGCCTCGACAGGGCGTCCTATGGCTACACCTTC. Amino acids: CASSLDRASYGYTF.

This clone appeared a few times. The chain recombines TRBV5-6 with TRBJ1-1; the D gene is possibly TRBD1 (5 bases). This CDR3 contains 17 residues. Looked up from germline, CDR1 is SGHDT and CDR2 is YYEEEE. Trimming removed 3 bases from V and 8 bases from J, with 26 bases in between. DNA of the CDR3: TGTGCCAGCAGCTACGGTGGGTTCCTGGGTGACTGGGGCGAAGCTTTCTTT. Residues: CASSYGGFLGDWGEAFF.

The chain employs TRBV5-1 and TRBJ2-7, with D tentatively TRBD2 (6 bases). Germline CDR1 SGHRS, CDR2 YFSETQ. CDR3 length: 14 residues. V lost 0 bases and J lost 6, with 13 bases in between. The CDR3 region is CASSLGGEVIEQYF. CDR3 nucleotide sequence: TGCGCCAGCAGCTTGGGGGGGGAGGTGATCGAGCAGTACTTC.

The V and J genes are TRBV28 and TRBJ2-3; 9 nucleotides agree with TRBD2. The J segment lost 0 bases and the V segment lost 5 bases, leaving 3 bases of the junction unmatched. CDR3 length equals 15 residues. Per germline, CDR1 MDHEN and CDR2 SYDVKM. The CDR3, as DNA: TGTGCCAGCAGTATCCTAGCGGGGAGCACAGATACGCAGTATTTT. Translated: CASSILAGSTDTQYF. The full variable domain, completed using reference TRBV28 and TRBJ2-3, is DVKVTQSSRYLVKRTGEKVFLECVQDMDHENMFWYRQDPGLGLRLIYFSYDVKMKEKGDIPEGYSVSREKKERFSLILESASTNQTSMYLCASSILAGSTDTQYFGPGTRLTVL.

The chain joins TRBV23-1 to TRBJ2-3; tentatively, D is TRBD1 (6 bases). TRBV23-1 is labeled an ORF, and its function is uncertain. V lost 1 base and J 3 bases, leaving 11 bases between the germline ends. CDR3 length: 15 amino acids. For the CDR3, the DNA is TGCGCCAGCAGTCAATGTAGGCAGGGGACAGATACGCAGTATTTT. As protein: CASSQCRQGTDTQYF.

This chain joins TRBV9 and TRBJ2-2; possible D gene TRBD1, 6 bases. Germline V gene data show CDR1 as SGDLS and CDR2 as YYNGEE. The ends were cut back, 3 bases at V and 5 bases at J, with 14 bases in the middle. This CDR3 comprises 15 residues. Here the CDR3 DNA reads TGTGCCAGCAGCGGCGAGGGCAGGGGTACCGGGGAGCTGTTTTTT. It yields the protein CASSGEGRGTGELFF.

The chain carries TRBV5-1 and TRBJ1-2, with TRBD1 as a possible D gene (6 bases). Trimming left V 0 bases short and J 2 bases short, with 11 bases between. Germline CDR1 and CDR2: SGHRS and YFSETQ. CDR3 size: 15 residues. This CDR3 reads CASSLAAGTNYGYTF. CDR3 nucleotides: TGCGCCAGCAGCTTGGCTGCAGGGACAAACTATGGCTACACCTTC.